This TCR beta chain derives from a study of blood T cells in healthy people across ages. Findings and caveats of the study: Older individuals had lower TCR beta diversity per million T cells (the decline was roughly linear).

A few counts support this clonotype. What it binds is unknown. CDR3 length equals 16 residues. V dropped 2 bases and J dropped 3 bases, with 16 bases sitting between them. Germline V gene sequence: CDR1 MDHEN, CDR2 SYDVKM. For the second PCR, which ran for about 7 to 11 cycles, a sample-barcoded 5' primer and a J-beta primer mix were used. Researchers report that a template-switch adaptor with 12 random nucleotides tagged each cDNA molecule. CDR3-containing paired-end reads numbered at least 2.5 million in each sample. TCRdb reprocessed the 5' RACE reads via MiXCR and lists one record per CDR3 protein. This table holds 1.8 million or so distinct CDR3 sequences, about two fifths found once.

Sequenced sample: blood. This chain links TRBV28 with TRBJ1-1; D may be TRBD1 (6 bases). The TCR originated in a human donor in good health. The CDR3 spells CASSLGAGHRDTEAFF. The CDR3 DNA is TGTGCCAGCAGTTTAGGGGCGGGACACCGGGACACTGAAGCTTTCTTT.